The 10 T cell receptor beta chains reported below all come from one sample, sequenced in a study of shared clonotypes between healthy human individuals. Assay: immunoSEQ multiplex PCR; the TCRdb copy retains only in-frame clones and omits some. The table includes some 1.5 million clones, around 97% detected once. Sample: naive CD4+ T cells sorted from blood. Noted subset: CD45RA+ positively selected. The receptor source for this set is a man under 40 in good health.

As DNA, the CDR3 is TGCAGTGCTAGCGGGGGCCACGGCTACACCTTC. As protein: CSASGGHGYTF. This chain links TRBV20-1 with TRBJ1-2; TRBD1 might be the D (6 bases). Trimming stripped 3 bases from V and 8 bases from J, with 10 bases between. The germline CDR1 and CDR2 sequences are DFQATT and SNEGSKA (reference sequence). The CDR3 has 11 residues.

The chain carries TRBV27 and TRBJ2-7, with D perhaps assigned TRBD1 or TRBD2 (5 bases each). Between the trimmed V and J ends, which lost 7 bases and 0 bases, there was a span of 19 bases. CDR1 is MNHEY, CDR2 SMNVEV, per germline (reference sequence). CDR3 length: 16 amino acids. The CDR3 coding sequence is TGTGCCAGCACCTCCCGGGGCGTGGGTAGCTCCTACGAGCAGTACTTC. Its protein product is CASTSRGVGSSYEQYF.

The chain combines TRBV25-1 with TRBJ2-5; D is uncertain. This CDR3 is built from 14 residues. With 2 bases removed from V and 5 bases from J, the gap between germline ends came to 12 bases. CDR1 MGHDK and CDR2 SYGVNS come from the germline V gene. CDR3 residues: CASSEGWAEETQYF. Here the CDR3 DNA reads TGTGCCAGCAGTGAAGGGTGGGCTGAGGAGACCCAGTACTTC.

The rearrangement uses TRBV7-8 and TRBJ1-2; no clear D. Trimming shortened V by 3 bases and J by 8 bases, and 16 bases separated the two germline ends. The germline CDR1 and CDR2 sequences are SGHVS and FQNEAQ. This CDR3 comprises 14 residues. The CDR3 DNA reads TGTGCCAGCAGCTTGCGAGCCCCGACGCGGGGCTACACCTTC. It encodes CASSLRAPTRGYTF.

The chain recombines TRBV19 with TRBJ2-1, with 8 bases fitting TRBD2. Unmatched junction bases numbered 8, after V lost 9 bases and J lost 1 base. Germline values: CDR1 LNHDA, CDR2 SQIVND (reference sequence). There are 15 residues in the CDR3. CDR3 nucleotides: TGTGCCAGGACCGGACTAGCTAGTTCCTACAATGAGCAGTTCTTC. This encodes CARTGLASSYNEQFF.

The chain joins TRBV5-4 to TRBJ2-3; TRBD1 aligns across 8 bases. Germline V lookup: CDR1 SGHNT, CDR2 YYREEE (reference sequence). The CDR3 is 16 residues long. With V trimmed by 2 bases and J by 5 bases, 10 bases remained unmatched. The CDR3 sequence: CASSFPGDRRGDTQYF. CDR3 sequence (DNA): TGTGCCAGCAGCTTCCCGGGGGACAGGAGAGGAGATACGCAGTATTTT.

The CDR3: CASSLSGGGYGYTF. Written as DNA, the CDR3 is TGTGCCAGCAGCCTCAGTGGGGGTGGCTATGGCTACACCTTC. The chain carries TRBV7-2 and TRBJ1-2, with D perhaps matching TRBD1 (5 bases). The germline V and J ends were trimmed by 5 bases and 4 bases, with 14 bases remaining between them. The CDR3 is 14 amino acids. Germline assignment: CDR1 SGHTA and CDR2 FQGNSA. Supplemented by reference TRBV7-2 and TRBJ1-2, the full variable domain reads GAGVSQSPSNKVTEKGKDVELRCDPISGHTALYWYRQSLGQGLEFLIYFQGNSAPDKSGLPSDRFSAERTGGSVSTLTIQRTQQEDSAVYLCASSLSGGGYGYTFGSGTRLTVV.

This clone has just one count. This sequence joins TRBV7-9 and TRBJ2-3; TRBD1 matches at 7 bases. The J segment lost 2 bases and the V segment lost 5 bases, leaving 4 bases of the junction unmatched. The CDR3 is 14 residues long. Germline-derived CDR1 and CDR2 are SEHNR and FQNEAQ (reference sequence). The CDR3 protein is CASSPGQDTDTQYF. CDR3 nucleotide sequence: TGTGCCAGCAGCCCCGGACAGGACACAGATACGCAGTATTTT.

As for this clone: The sample has other DNA sequences that encode this CDR3 too. The V call is TRBV6-1, the J call TRBJ2-7; 8 bases are a match to TRBD1. Germline values: CDR1 MNHNS, CDR2 SASEGT. V lost 2 bases to trimming and J lost 1 base; unmatched junction nucleotides: 4. The CDR3 covers 15 residues. The CDR3, as DNA: TGTGCCAGCAGTGAAAGGGACAGGATATCCTACGAGCAGTACTTC. Translated, it gives CASSERDRISYEQYF.

This chain links TRBV6-1 with TRBJ2-1, with 10 positions matching TRBD2. V was clipped by 7 bases and J by 10 bases; unmatched bases: 7. The CDR3 covers 13 residues. Germline V gene lookup returns CDR1 MNHNS and CDR2 SASEGT. The CDR3 here is CASTASGRGEQFF. For the CDR3, the DNA is TGTGCCAGCACTGCTAGCGGGAGAGGAGAGCAGTTCTTC.